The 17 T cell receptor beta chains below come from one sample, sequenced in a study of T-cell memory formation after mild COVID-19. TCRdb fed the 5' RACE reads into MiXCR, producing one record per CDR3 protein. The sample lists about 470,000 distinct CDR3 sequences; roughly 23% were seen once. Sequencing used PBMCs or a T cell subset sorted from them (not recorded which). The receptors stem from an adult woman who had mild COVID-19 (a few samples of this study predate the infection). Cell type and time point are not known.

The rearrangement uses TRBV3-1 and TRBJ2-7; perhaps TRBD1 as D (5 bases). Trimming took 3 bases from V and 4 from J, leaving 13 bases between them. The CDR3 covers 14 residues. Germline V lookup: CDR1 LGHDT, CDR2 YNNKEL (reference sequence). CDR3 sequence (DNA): TGTGCCAGCAGCCAGACGGACACGGATTACGAGCAGTACTTC. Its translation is CASSQTDTDYEQYF.

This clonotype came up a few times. For the CDR3, the DNA is TGCGCCAGCAGCCAATCGATGACGGCTGGTCCCAATCAGCCCCAGCATTTT. Amino acid sequence: CASSQSMTAGPNQPQHF. V usage is TRBV4-1 and J usage is TRBJ1-5, with D unclear. Trimming took 2 bases from V and 3 from J, leaving 17 bases between them. Germline CDR1 is MGHRA and CDR2 is YSYEKL. The CDR3 consists of 17 residues.

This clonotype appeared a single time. The CDR3 reads CASSPQEGAGLTNTEAFF. Here the CDR3 DNA reads TGTGCCAGCTCACCACAGGAAGGGGCCGGGCTCACGAACACTGAAGCTTTCTTT. The V and J genes are TRBV18 and TRBJ1-1; D may be TRBD1 (5 bases). Trimming cost V 1 base and J 1 base, with 19 bases left between them. The CDR3 has 18 amino acids. The germline CDR1 and CDR2 sequences are KGHSH and LQKENI.

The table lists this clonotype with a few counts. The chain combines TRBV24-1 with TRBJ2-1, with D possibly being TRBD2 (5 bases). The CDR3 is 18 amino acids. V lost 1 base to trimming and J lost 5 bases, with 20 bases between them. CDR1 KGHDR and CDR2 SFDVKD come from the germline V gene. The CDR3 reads CATSDFSRLDRGNNEQFF. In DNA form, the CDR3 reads TGTGCCACCAGTGATTTCAGTCGGCTAGACCGAGGGAACAATGAGCAGTTCTTC.

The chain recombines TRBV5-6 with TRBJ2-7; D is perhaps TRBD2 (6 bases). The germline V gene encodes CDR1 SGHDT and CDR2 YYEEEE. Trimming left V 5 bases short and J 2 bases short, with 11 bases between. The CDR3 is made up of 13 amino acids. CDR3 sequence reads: CASRGGGTYEQYF. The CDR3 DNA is TGTGCCAGCAGGGGGGGAGGAACCTACGAGCAGTACTTC.

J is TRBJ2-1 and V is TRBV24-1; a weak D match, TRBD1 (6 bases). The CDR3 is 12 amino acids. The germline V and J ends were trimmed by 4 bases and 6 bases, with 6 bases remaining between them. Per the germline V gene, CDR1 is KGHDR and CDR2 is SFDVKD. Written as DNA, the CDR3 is TGTGCCACCAGTGAAGGGGGCAATGAGCAGTTCTTC. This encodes CATSEGGNEQFF.

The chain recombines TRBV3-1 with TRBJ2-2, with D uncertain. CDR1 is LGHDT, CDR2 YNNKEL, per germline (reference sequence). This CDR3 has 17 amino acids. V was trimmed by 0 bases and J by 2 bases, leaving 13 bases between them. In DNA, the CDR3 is TGTGCCAGCAGCCAAGAAAGAAGGATATTTAACACCGGGGAGCTGTTTTTT. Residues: CASSQERRIFNTGELFF.

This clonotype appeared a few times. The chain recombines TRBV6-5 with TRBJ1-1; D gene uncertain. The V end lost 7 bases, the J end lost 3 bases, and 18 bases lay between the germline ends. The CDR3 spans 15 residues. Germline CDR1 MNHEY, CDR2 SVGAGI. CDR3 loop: CASTLRRGSDTEAFF. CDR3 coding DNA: TGTGCCAGCACCCTACGGCGGGGTTCCGACACTGAAGCTTTCTTT.

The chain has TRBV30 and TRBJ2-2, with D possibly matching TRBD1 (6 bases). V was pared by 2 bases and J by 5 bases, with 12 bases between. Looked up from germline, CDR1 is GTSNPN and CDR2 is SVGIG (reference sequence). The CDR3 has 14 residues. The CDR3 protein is CAWSPQGDTGELFF. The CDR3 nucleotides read TGTGCCTGGAGTCCACAGGGTGATACCGGGGAGCTGTTTTTT.

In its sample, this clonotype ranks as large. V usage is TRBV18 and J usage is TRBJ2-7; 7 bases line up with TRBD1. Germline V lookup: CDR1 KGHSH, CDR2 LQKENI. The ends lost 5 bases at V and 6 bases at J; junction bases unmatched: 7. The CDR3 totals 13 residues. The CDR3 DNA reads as TGTGCCAGCTCATCAACAGGGGTTAGCGAGCAGTACTTC. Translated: CASSSTGVSEQYF.

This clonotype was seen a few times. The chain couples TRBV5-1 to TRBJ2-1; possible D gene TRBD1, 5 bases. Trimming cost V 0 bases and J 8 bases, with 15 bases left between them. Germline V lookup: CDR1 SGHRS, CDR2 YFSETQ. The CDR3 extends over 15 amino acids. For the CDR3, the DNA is TGCGCCAGCAGCTTGGCCGCAGGGCTGATCGATGAGCAGTTCTTC. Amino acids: CASSLAAGLIDEQFF.

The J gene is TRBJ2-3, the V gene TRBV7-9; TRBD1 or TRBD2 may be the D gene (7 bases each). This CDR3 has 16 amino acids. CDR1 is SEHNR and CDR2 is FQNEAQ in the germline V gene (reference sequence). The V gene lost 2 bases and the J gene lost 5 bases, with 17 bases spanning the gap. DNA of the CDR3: TGTGCCAGCAGCTTATGGTTGCTCAGGGGGGGAGATACGCAGTATTTT. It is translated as CASSLWLLRGGDTQYF. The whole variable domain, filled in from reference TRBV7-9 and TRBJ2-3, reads DTGVSQNPRHKITKRGQNVTFRCDPISEHNRLYWYRQTLGQGPEFLTYFQNEAQLEKSRLLSDRFSAERPKGSFSTLEIQRTEQGDSAMYLCASSLWLLRGGDTQYFGPGTRLTVL.

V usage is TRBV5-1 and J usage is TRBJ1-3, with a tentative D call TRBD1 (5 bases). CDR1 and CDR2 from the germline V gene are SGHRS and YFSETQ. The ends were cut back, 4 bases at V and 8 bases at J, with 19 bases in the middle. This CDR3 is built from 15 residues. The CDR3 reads CASSPLGTTSYTIYF. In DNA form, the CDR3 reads TGCGCCAGCAGCCCATTGGGGACGACCAGCTACACCATATATTTT.

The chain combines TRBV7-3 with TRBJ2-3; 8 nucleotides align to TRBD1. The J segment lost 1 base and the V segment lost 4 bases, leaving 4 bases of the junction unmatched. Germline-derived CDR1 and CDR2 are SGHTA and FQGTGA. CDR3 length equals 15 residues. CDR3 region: CASSWTGTGTDTQYF. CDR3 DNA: TGTGCCAGCAGCTGGACAGGGACGGGCACAGATACGCAGTATTTT.

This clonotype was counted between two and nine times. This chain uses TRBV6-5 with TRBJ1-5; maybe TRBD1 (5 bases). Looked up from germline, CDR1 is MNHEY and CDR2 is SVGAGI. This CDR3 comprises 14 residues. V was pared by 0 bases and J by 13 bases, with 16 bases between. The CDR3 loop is CASSYSGQGLTQHF. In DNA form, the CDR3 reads TGTGCCAGCAGTTACTCGGGGCAGGGCCTAACTCAGCATTTT.

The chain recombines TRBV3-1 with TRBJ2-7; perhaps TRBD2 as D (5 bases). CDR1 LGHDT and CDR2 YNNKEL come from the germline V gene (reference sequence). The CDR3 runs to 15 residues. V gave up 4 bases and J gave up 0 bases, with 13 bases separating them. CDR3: CASSLSAVYSYEQYF. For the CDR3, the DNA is TGTGCCAGCAGCCTATCAGCGGTCTACTCCTACGAGCAGTACTTC.

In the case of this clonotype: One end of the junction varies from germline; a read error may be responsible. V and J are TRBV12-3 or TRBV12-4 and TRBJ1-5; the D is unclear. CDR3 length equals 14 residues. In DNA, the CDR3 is TGTGCCAGCAGTCGCGACATAATCAATCAGCCCCAGAATTTT. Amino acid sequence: CASSRDIINQPQNF.